One sample yielded the 4 T cell receptor beta chains listed below, sequenced in a study of identical twins. TCRdb reprocessed the 5' RACE reads via MiXCR and lists one record per CDR3 protein. This sample has hundreds of thousands of distinct CDR3 sequences; around 20% occur once, and the top ten carry about 4.5%. This same sample was also part of a study on T cells expressing NK-cell markers.

The sample taken for sequencing was PBMCs. The source of these receptors is a woman between 18 and 29 years old in good health.

V gene TRBV6-1 combines with J gene TRBJ2-7, with D hard to call. V was pared by 3 bases and J by 7 bases, with 7 bases between. The CDR3 has 11 amino acids. Germline lookup yields CDR1 MNHNS and CDR2 SASEGT. CDR3 sequence reads: CASSDWGEQYF. DNA of the CDR3: TGTGCCAGCAGTGATTGGGGTGAGCAGTACTTC.

This clonotype was observed once. The chain combines TRBV20-1 with TRBJ2-1; 11 nucleotides agree with TRBD2. CDR1 is DFQATT, CDR2 SNEGSKA, per germline (reference sequence). After removal of 6 bases from V and 0 bases from J, the junction contained 13 bases not matched to a gene. The CDR3 covers 18 residues. The CDR3 region is CSAQSTGLAETSYNEQFF. CDR3 nucleotide sequence: TGCAGTGCCCAGTCTACGGGACTAGCGGAAACCTCCTACAATGAGCAGTTCTTC.

This chain uses TRBV4-3 with TRBJ2-2; D remains ambiguous. The CDR3 runs 15 residues. Trimming removed 0 bases from V and 7 bases from J, with 12 bases in between. CDR1 LGHNA and CDR2 YSLEER come from the germline V gene. The CDR3, as DNA: TGCGCCAGCAGCCAAGATCACTTAGAACTCGGGGAGCTGTTTTTT. It codes for CASSQDHLELGELFF.

The chain has TRBV7-9 and TRBJ2-3; TRBD2 might be the D (6 bases). This CDR3 has 16 amino acids. Germline V gives CDR1 SEHNR, CDR2 FQNEAQ (reference sequence). The V and J ends lost 2 bases and 0 bases respectively, with 12 bases between them. The CDR3: CASSLRREPSTDTQYF. In nucleotides, the CDR3 is TGTGCCAGCAGCTTACGGCGGGAACCTAGCACAGATACGCAGTATTTT.